Sequencing of this TCR beta chain was carried out in a study of T cell repertoires in cytomegalovirus infection. Overall study context: Shared public TCR beta signatures pointed to both CMV infection and a matching HLA type. Study-level results: The ex vivo response showed dominance by HLA-C-restricted CMV-specific TCR beta clonotypes. Public TCR beta family frequency separated CMV-and-HLA carriers, including in an independent cohort.

V dropped 5 bases and J dropped 8; count of bases not matched to a gene: 15. The CDR3 covers 17 residues. Germline V gives CDR1 SEHNR, CDR2 FQNEAQ (reference sequence). This clonotype was counted a few times. What it binds is not known. TCRdb fed the reads into MiXCR, producing one record per CDR3 protein. The sample lists around 740,000 distinct CDR3 sequences, under 40% seen once, with around 2.8% in the top ten. Specimen: PBMCs. The rearrangement joins TRBV7-9 to TRBJ2-1; 10 positions match TRBD2. The clonotype comes from a human donor in good health (CMV status not recorded). Some clones in this sample may be carry-over from other donors' samples. CDR3 region: CASSRPSAGGPEDEQFF. The CDR3 nucleotides read TGTGCCAGCAGCCGCCCCTCAGCGGGAGGGCCCGAGGATGAGCAGTTCTTC.